The 21 T cell receptor beta chains listed next were all sequenced from one sample in a study of post-analysis software for immune sequencing data. Included in the TCR beta cDNA libraries were unique molecular identifiers. TCRdb reprocessed the PCR reads with MiXCR, giving one entry per CDR3 protein. Found here are hundreds of thousands of distinct CDR3 sequences, 25% to 30% of them singletons; the top ten hold roughly 0.54%. Their cognate antigens are unknown. Points from the study as a whole: The five TRBV segments detected at higher frequency in patients than in controls included TRBV5-6, TRBV5-1 and TRBV20-1.

The specimen sequenced was blood. The receptor source for this set is a girl aged 10 to 17 with multiple sclerosis.

This rearrangement joins TRBV29-1 to TRBJ2-3; no clear D. From germline, CDR1 is SQVTM and CDR2 ANQGSEA. This CDR3 region has 14 residues. V lost 7 bases, J lost 3 bases, and 17 bases lay in between. CDR3 in amino acids: CSADAGVKTDTQYF. In DNA form, the CDR3 reads TGCAGCGCTGACGCAGGAGTAAAGACAGATACGCAGTATTTT.

The chain recombines TRBV10-1 with TRBJ2-2; 8 nucleotides agree with TRBD1. Germline trimming cut 3 bases from V and 8 bases from J; bases unmatched to any gene: 2. Per the germline V gene, CDR1 is WNHNN and CDR2 is SYGVQD (reference sequence). This CDR3 has 13 amino acids. The CDR3 reads CASSDRGPGELFF. The CDR3 DNA is TGCGCCAGCAGTGACAGGGGGCCTGGGGAGCTGTTTTTT.

A few counts support this clonotype. The chain joins TRBV5-4 to TRBJ2-2; tentatively, D is TRBD1 or TRBD2 (5 bases each). The CDR3 is made up of 16 amino acids. From germline, CDR1 is SGHNT and CDR2 YYREEE (reference sequence). Trimming took off 4 bases at V and 0 bases at J, with 13 bases between the two ends. In nucleotides, the CDR3 is TGTGCCAGCAGCCCCCGGGGACGCCCGAACACCGGGGAGCTGTTTTTT. Its protein product is CASSPRGRPNTGELFF.

The chain links TRBV29-1 to TRBJ2-2; TRBD2 is a possible D gene (6 bases). The CDR3 loop spans 16 amino acids. Trimming pared 6 bases from V and 0 bases from J, leaving 17 bases between. CDR1 is SQVTM and CDR2 is ANQGSEA in the germline V gene. Here the CDR3 reads CSVPRGTAANTGELFF. CDR3 bases: TGCAGCGTGCCCCGGGGGACGGCTGCGAACACCGGGGAGCTGTTTTTT.

This clonotype came up many times. The chain combines TRBV20-1 with TRBJ2-1; D remains ambiguous. Germline values: CDR1 DFQATT, CDR2 SNEGSKA (reference sequence). The CDR3 is 13 residues long. Trimming removed 0 bases at V and 8 bases at J, with 11 bases between. CDR3: CSARDRWVDEQFF. DNA for the CDR3: TGCAGTGCTAGAGATCGGTGGGTCGATGAGCAGTTCTTC.

V gene TRBV6-1 combines with J gene TRBJ1-5; no clear D gene. Per the germline V gene, CDR1 is MNHNS and CDR2 is SASEGT. CDR3 length equals 16 residues. Trimming cost V 6 bases and J 0 bases, with 15 bases left between them. The CDR3 coding sequence is TGTGCCAGCAGCGACTGGAATACCTATAGCAATCAGCCCCAGCATTTT. Protein sequence: CASSDWNTYSNQPQHF.

This clonotype was picked up a small number of times. This rearrangement joins TRBV7-9 to TRBJ2-1; tentative D call: TRBD1 (6 bases). The CDR3 covers 17 residues. Germline V gene data show CDR1 as SEHNR and CDR2 as FQNEAQ (reference sequence). Trimming cost V 5 bases and J 0 bases, with 17 bases left between them. The CDR3 reads CASSGTGTRSSYNEQFF. The CDR3 bases are TGTGCCAGCAGCGGAACCGGGACAAGGAGCTCCTACAATGAGCAGTTCTTC.

As to this clonotype: A much larger clone lies a single base off, so this may be a read error. The V gene is TRBV15, the J gene TRBJ2-5; D ambiguous. The J call is in doubt because the DNA end fits TRBJ2-7 better. CDR3 length: 13 amino acids. Germline V CDR1 and CDR2: LNHNV, YYDKDF (reference sequence). CDR3 protein: CATSRDASYEQYF. CDR3 sequence (DNA): TGTGCCACCAGCAGAGATGCCAGCTACGAGCAGTACTTC.

This clonotype has more than one count but fewer than ten. The chain is built from TRBV20-1 and TRBJ2-5; no firm D call. This CDR3 is built from 11 residues. The V gene lost 5 bases and the J gene lost 4 bases, with 8 bases spanning the gap. The germline V gene has CDR1 DFQATT and CDR2 SNEGSKA (reference sequence). The CDR3 sequence: CSAVLGETQYF. CDR3 bases: TGCAGTGCTGTCTTGGGAGAGACCCAGTACTTC.

This rearrangement joins TRBV29-1 to TRBJ2-1; 11 nucleotides line up with TRBD2. The germline V gene has CDR1 SQVTM and CDR2 ANQGSEA. V shed 1 base and J 4 bases; nucleotides not matched to a gene: 12. This CDR3 spans 18 amino acids. The CDR3 loop reads CSVEGLAGGPWKYNEQFF. The CDR3 nucleotides read TGCAGCGTTGAAGGGCTAGCGGGGGGTCCCTGGAAATACAATGAGCAGTTCTTC.

J is TRBJ2-7 and V is TRBV6-5, with a tentative D call TRBD1 (6 bases). V lost 8 bases to trimming and J lost 2 bases, with 16 bases between them. This CDR3 spans 14 amino acids. The germline CDR1 and CDR2 sequences are MNHEY and SVGAGI. The CDR3 DNA follows: TGTGCCAGCTCTCCCAGGGGTATGCCCTACGAGCAGTACTTC. This sequence encodes CASSPRGMPYEQYF.

This CDR3 is CASSPGLAGNQETQYF. DNA for the CDR3: TGTGCCAGCAGCCCGGGACTAGCGGGGAATCAAGAGACCCAGTACTTC. This chain joins TRBV7-2 and TRBJ2-5; 13 bases line up with TRBD2. The germline V gene has CDR1 SGHTA and CDR2 FQGNSA. V lost 5 bases, J lost 2 bases, and 5 bases stayed unmatched. This CDR3 comprises 16 residues.

This clonotype was found many times. The V gene is TRBV24-1, the J gene TRBJ2-1, with TRBD2 matching 11 bases. This CDR3 is 17 amino acids long. With V trimmed by 3 bases and J by 3 bases, 6 bases remained unmatched. In germline, CDR1 is KGHDR, CDR2 SFDVKD. This chain's CDR3 is CATSDLGTSGNYNEQFF. In DNA form, the CDR3 reads TGTGCCACCAGTGATCTAGGGACTAGCGGCAACTACAATGAGCAGTTCTTC.

The chain couples TRBV5-5 to TRBJ2-7; no clear D gene. The CDR3 totals 13 residues. The germline V and J ends were trimmed by 2 bases and 5 bases, with 11 bases remaining between them. Germline lookup yields CDR1 SGHKS and CDR2 YYEKEE (reference sequence). The CDR3 DNA follows: TGTGCCAGCAGCTTCTTACCCGAGGACGAGCAGTACTTC. Protein product: CASSFLPEDEQYF.

The V and J genes are TRBV6-1 and TRBJ2-6, with 9 bases matching TRBD1. CDR1 MNHNS and CDR2 SASEGT come from the germline V gene. The CDR3 has 19 residues. J lost 2 bases, V lost 5 bases, and 13 bases had no gene match. The CDR3 DNA sequence: TGTGCCAGCAGTCCGAACAGACAGGGGGGACAGACTGGGGCCAACGTCCTGACTTTC. Residues: CASSPNRQGGQTGANVLTF.

This clonotype was detected only a few times. This rearrangement joins TRBV20-1 to TRBJ1-5; TRBD1 matches at 8 bases. Trimming took 6 bases from V and 1 from J; bases not matched to a gene: 8. Germline CDR1 is DFQATT and CDR2 is SNEGSKA (reference sequence). This CDR3 has 15 residues. The CDR3 region is CSATTGVGSNQPQHF. Here the CDR3 DNA reads TGCAGTGCCACGACAGGGGTGGGGAGCAATCAGCCCCAGCATTTT.

The chain uses TRBV20-1 and TRBJ2-3, with TRBD1 matching 8 bases. With V trimmed by 5 bases and J by 6 bases, 4 bases remained unmatched. The CDR3 spans 12 residues. Germline V gene lookup returns CDR1 DFQATT and CDR2 SNEGSKA (reference sequence). The CDR3 spells CSARTGPDTQYF. The CDR3 DNA reads as TGCAGTGCTCGGACAGGGCCGGATACGCAGTATTTT.

This clonotype has a handful of counts. The rearrangement uses TRBV10-3 and TRBJ2-5; D is ambiguous. V dropped 4 bases and J dropped 5 bases, with 11 bases sitting between them. CDR3 length equals 13 residues. CDR1 and CDR2 from the germline V gene are ENHRY and SYGVKD. The CDR3 bases are TGTGCCATCAGTGCCCCCGGCCGGGAGACCCAGTACTTC. Translation: CAISAPGRETQYF.

The genes are TRBV27 and TRBJ2-5; D possibly uses TRBD1 or TRBD2 (6 bases each). The CDR3 runs 15 residues. V was cut by 0 bases and J by 11 bases, with 19 bases left in between. Per germline, CDR1 MNHEY and CDR2 SMNVEV (reference sequence). CDR3 sequence: CASSLSIGGFYGQYF. Written as DNA, the CDR3 is TGTGCCAGCAGTTTATCGATCGGGGGCTTTTACGGGCAGTACTTC.

This clonotype was detected only a few times. The gene calls are TRBV6-2 or TRBV6-3 and TRBJ2-1, with a weak D call TRBD2 (5 bases). The CDR3 runs 14 residues. Trimming cost V 0 bases and J 8 bases, with 11 bases left between them. Looked up from germline, CDR1 is MNHEY and CDR2 is SVGEGT. CDR3 residues: CASSYSTSSHEQFF. The CDR3 DNA reads TGTGCCAGCAGTTACTCGACTTCTAGCCATGAGCAGTTCTTC.

This clonotype was observed a handful of times. Written as DNA, the CDR3 is TGCGCCAGCAGCCAAGTCAAGGAGGACAGGAATGGCTACACCTTC. Amino acids: CASSQVKEDRNGYTF. V gene TRBV4-3 combines with J gene TRBJ1-2; 7 bases are a match to TRBD1. The length of the CDR3 is 15 residues. Germline V gene data show CDR1 as LGHNA and CDR2 as YSLEER. The V gene end was trimmed by 1 base and the J gene end by 6 bases; junction bases not matched to a gene: 8.